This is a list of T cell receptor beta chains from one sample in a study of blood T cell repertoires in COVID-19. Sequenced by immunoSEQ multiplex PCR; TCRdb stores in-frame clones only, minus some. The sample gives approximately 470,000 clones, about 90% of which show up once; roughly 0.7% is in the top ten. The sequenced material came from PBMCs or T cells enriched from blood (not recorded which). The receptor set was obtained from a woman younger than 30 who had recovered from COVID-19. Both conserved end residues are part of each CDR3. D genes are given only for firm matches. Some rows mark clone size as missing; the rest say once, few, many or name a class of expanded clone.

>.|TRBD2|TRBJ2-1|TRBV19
CASSTRRGGFDNEQFF
TGTGCCAGTAGTACCCGCCGGGGGGGGTTCGACAATGAGCAGTTCTTC
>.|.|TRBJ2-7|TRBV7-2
CASSLWREPTYEQYF
TGTGCCAGCAGCTTATGGCGGGAACCGACCTACGAGCAGTACTTC
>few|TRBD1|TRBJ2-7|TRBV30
CAWSPSQGATSYEQYF
TGTGCCTGGAGTCCCTCACAGGGGGCGACGTCCTACGAGCAGTACTTC
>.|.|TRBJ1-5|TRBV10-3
CAISESTPQPQHF
TGTGCCATCAGTGAGTCGACACCGCAGCCCCAGCATTTT
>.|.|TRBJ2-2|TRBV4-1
CASSQDRGYRGTGELFF
TGCGCCAGCAGCCAAGATCGGGGGTATAGAGGCACCGGGGAGCTGTTTTTT
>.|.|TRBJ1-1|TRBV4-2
CASSQAGLGVPEAFF
TGTGCCAGCAGCCAGGCCGGGTTAGGGGTCCCTGAAGCTTTCTTT
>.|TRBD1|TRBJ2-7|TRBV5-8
CASSWATTGWDEQYF
TGTGCCAGCAGCTGGGCCACGACAGGGTGGGACGAGCAGTACTTC
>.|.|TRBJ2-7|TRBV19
CASSIRVSPYEQYF
TGTGCCAGTAGTATCCGCGTTTCACCCTACGAGCAGTACTTC
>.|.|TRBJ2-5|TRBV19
CASSRGSEASQYF
TGTGCCAGTAGTAGAGGGTCAGAGGCGTCCCAGTACTTC
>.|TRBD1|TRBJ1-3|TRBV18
CASSPYPEGQGALLSGNTIYF
TGTGCCAGCTCACCCTATCCTGAGGGACAGGGGGCCCTCCTATCTGGAAACACCATATATTTT
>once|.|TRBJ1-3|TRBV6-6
CASSYPGDSGNTIYF
TGTGCCAGCAGTTACCCCGGGGATTCTGGAAACACCATATATTTT
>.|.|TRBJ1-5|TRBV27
CASSPDGNQPQHF
TGTGCCAGCAGCCCCGACGGGAATCAGCCCCAGCATTTT
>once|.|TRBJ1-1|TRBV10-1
CASRDSPNTEAFF
TGCGCCAGCCGGGACTCCCCGAACACTGAAGCTTTCTTT
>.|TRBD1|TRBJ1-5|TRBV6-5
CASSDSGTGAQPQHF
TGTGCCAGCAGTGACTCCGGGACAGGGGCTCAGCCCCAGCATTTT
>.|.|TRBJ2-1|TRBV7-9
CASSSGGGVTRNEQFF
TGTGCCAGCAGCTCCGGAGGCGGGGTCACTCGCAATGAGCAGTTCTTC
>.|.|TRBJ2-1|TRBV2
CASSSRVSSYNEQFF
TGTGCCAGCAGTTCCAGGGTGAGCTCCTACAATGAGCAGTTCTTC
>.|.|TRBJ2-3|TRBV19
CASSIGETSTDTQYF
TGTGCCAGTAGTATAGGGGAGACTAGCACAGATACGCAGTATTTT
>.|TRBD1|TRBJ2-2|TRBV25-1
CASSPGTGDTGELFF
TGTGCCAGCAGCCCCGGGACAGGGGACACCGGGGAGCTGTTTTTT
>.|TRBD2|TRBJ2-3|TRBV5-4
CASSLRGGGDTQYF
TGTGCCAGCAGCTTGCGGGGGGGCGGGGATACGCAGTATTTT
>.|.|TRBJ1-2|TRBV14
CASSQDLSNYGYTF
TGTGCCAGCAGCCAAGATCTGAGTAACTATGGCTACACCTTC
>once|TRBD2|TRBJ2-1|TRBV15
CATSGPSGGARNEQFF
TGTGCCACCAGCGGCCCTAGCGGGGGGGCTCGCAATGAGCAGTTCTTC
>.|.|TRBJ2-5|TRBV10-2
CASSPTGEDEETQYF
TGCGCCAGCAGTCCTACAGGGGAGGACGAAGAGACCCAGTACTTC
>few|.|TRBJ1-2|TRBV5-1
CASSDPARGRYGYTF
TGCGCCAGCAGCGACCCCGCAAGGGGCCGATATGGCTACACCTTC
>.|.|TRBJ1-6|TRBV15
CATSSDSPGSPLHF
TGTGCCACCAGCAGCGACAGTCCGGGTTCACCCCTCCACTTT
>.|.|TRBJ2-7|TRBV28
CASLGSSYEQYF
TGTGCCAGCCTTGGCTCTTCCTACGAGCAGTACTTC
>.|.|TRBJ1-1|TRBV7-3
CASSLTGNTEAFF
TGTGCCAGCAGCTTGACAGGGAACACTGAAGCTTTCTTT
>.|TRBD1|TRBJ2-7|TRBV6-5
CASSPLGTGYPEQYF
TGTGCCAGCAGTCCCTTGGGGACAGGGTACCCCGAGCAGTACTTC
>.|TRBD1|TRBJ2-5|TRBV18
CASSLTGGQETQYF
TGTGCCAGCTCACTTACAGGGGGTCAAGAGACCCAGTACTTC
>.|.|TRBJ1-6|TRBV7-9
CASSLMRAMDSPLHF
TGTGCCAGCAGCTTAATGAGGGCGATGGACTCACCCCTCCACTTT
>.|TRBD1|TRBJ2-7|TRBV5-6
CASSSIVQGQYEQYF
TGTGCCAGCAGCTCGATAGTACAGGGGCAATACGAGCAGTACTTC
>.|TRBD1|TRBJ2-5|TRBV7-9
CASSFQTRDRGGETQYF
TGTGCCAGCAGCTTTCAAACCCGGGACAGGGGTGGAGAGACCCAGTACTTC
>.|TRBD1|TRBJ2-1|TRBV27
CASSFRDRGLDEQFF
TGTGCCAGCAGTTTCCGGGACAGGGGGCTCGATGAGCAGTTCTTC
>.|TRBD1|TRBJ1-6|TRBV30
CAWSADRGNSPLHF
TGTGCCTGGAGTGCGGACAGGGGTAATTCCCCCCTCCACTTT
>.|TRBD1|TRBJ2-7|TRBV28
CASSSPTGVAYEQYF
TGTGCCAGCAGTTCACCGACAGGGGTGGCCTACGAGCAGTACTTC
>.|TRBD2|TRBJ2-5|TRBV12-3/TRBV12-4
CASSLGLAETQYF
TGTGCCAGCAGTTTGGGACTAGCGGAGACCCAGTACTTC
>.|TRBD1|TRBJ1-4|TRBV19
CASSISADRGKSTNEKLFF
TGTGCCAGTAGTATATCCGCGGACAGGGGGAAATCAACTAATGAAAAACTGTTTTTT
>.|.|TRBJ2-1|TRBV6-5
CASSPGGDSYNEQFF
TGTGCCAGCAGCCCGGGCGGGGACAGCTACAATGAGCAGTTCTTC
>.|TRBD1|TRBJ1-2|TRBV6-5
CASSRDRGRYGYTF
TGTGCCAGCAGCCGTGACAGGGGGCGTTATGGCTACACCTTC
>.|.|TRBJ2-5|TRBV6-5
CATKAGPVETQYF
TGTGCCACCAAAGCTGGGCCGGTAGAGACCCAGTACTTC
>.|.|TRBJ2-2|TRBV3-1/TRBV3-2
CASTQAGTSGELFF
TGTGCCAGCACCCAAGCGGGTACCTCCGGGGAGCTGTTTTTT
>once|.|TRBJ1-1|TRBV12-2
CASRLRRSLNTEAFF
TGTGCAAGTCGCTTACGCCGGAGCTTGAACACTGAAGCTTTCTTT
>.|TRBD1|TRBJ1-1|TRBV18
CASSTASGTGAEAFF
TGTGCCAGCTCGACCGCCAGCGGGACAGGGGCTGAAGCTTTCTTT
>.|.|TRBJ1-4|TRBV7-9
CASSLDSQGNEKLFF
TGTGCCAGCAGCTTAGACAGTCAGGGGAATGAAAAACTGTTTTTT
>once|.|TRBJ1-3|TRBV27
CASARVGGNTIYF
TGTGCCAGCGCCAGGGTGGGAGGAAACACCATATATTTT
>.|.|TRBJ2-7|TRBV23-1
CASSQSRCSYEQYF
TGCGCCAGCAGTCAATCGAGATGTTCCTACGAGCAGTACTTC
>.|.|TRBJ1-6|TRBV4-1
CASSSGQGSPLHF
TGCGCCAGCAGCTCGGGACAAGGATCACCCCTCCACTTT
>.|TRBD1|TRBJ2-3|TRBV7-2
CASSQSGGRTDTQYF
TGTGCCAGCAGCCAATCAGGGGGACGCACAGATACGCAGTATTTT
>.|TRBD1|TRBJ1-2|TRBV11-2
CASSYRDREGYTF
TGTGCCAGCAGCTACCGGGACAGGGAGGGCTACACCTTC
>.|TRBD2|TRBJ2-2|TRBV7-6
CASSLAGGTNTGELFF
TGTGCCAGCAGCTTAGCGGGGGGGACGAACACCGGGGAGCTGTTTTTT
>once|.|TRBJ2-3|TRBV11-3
CASSLGMEQTQYF
TGTGCCAGCAGCTTGGGTATGGAGCAAACGCAGTATTTT
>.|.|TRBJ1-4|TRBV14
CASSQERGKLFF
TGTGCCAGCAGCCAAGAAAGGGGGAAACTGTTTTTT
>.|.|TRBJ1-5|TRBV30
CAWSTGYQQPQHF
TGTGCCTGGAGTACGGGGTATCAACAGCCCCAGCATTTT
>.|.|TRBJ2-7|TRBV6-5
CASALLSEQYF
TGTGCCAGCGCCTTACTCTCCGAGCAGTACTTC
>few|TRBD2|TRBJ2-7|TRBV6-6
CASSRAGTSGNSYEQYF
TGTGCCAGCAGTCGCGCCGGGACTAGCGGAAACTCCTACGAGCAGTACTTC
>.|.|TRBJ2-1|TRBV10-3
CAIRPGPGDEQFF
TGTGCCATCCGACCCGGACCGGGGGATGAGCAGTTCTTC
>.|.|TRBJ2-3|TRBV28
CASTPGLADTQYF
TGTGCCAGCACCCCCGGGTTGGCAGATACGCAGTATTTT
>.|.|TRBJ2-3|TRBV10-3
CAISAALKNSGQLTDTQYF
TGTGCCATCAGTGCGGCGCTCAAGAACTCCGGACAGCTCACAGATACGCAGTATTTT
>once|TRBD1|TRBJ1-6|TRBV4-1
CASSPYRGKNSPLHF
TGCGCCAGCAGTCCCTACAGGGGGAAGAATTCACCCCTCCACTTT